This TCR beta chain is from a study of T cell responses to AZD1222 COVID-19 vaccine (dated by TCRdb to about 2021). For the wider study: A total of just over 230 trial participants underwent TCR sequencing, of whom more than 200 had received two doses of AZD1222 and roughly 26 had received two doses of the MenACWY control vaccine. Trial participants were enrolled into age subgroups of 18-55, 56-69 and 70-plus years, which contained approximately 150, 28 and 58 TCR-sequenced participants, respectively. Overall study results and their limits: The 56-69-year group was small, and its depth increase did not reach significance, likely because of low power. Most participants were white British and females outnumbered males, and the authors suggested that clonal diversity may have been underestimated. Spike-specific TCR breadth and depth rose significantly after two AZD1222 doses compared with day 0 and with MenACWY recipients. Conclusions about previously exposed vaccinees were limited because only a handful of AZD1222 recipients were SARS-CoV-2 seropositive at baseline. The whole spike protein was spanned by vaccine-associated CD4 TCRs, and dominant responses were seen in regions 160-218 and 743-854. Because no samples from the day 14 peak response were available, repertoires could be characterized only after the peak T cell response. Epitopes outside the regions mutated in the B.1.351 and B.1.1.7 variants were reportedly recognized by nearly half of the unique spike-specific TCRs.

The time point label here, explained by the study, means: baseline before first vaccination. The treatment or condition label here, explained by the study, means: meningococcal conjugate vaccine given as trial control. Vaccinee samples came from UK trials COV001 and COV002, including a single-blind randomized controlled phase 2/3 trial of AZD1222 (ChAdOx1 nCoV-19) in healthy adults. Trial participant PBMC samples were collected at day 0 and day 28 after the second dose for TCRbeta chain sequencing. The CDR3 regions of human TCRbeta chains were subjected to immunosequencing. As for the authors' bioinformatics: Repertoire TCRs were checked for matches against a reference library of SARS-CoV-2-specific TCRs that had been generated using the MIRA antigen-specificity platform. Breadth was defined as the fraction of unique TCRs that were SARS-CoV-2-associated, and depth was defined as the fraction of total T cells that were SARS-CoV-2-associated. Using the MIRA data, each spike-specific TCR was assigned both to the spike region to which the TCR was reactive and to a CD4 or CD8 class. Log10-transformed breadth and depth values were compared by one-way ANOVA with Sidak's multiple comparisons tests. This immuneACCESS table, as held by TCRdb, lists in-frame sequences with V and J called but not all clones. Of the missing ones, under half trace to an unresolved V gene in checked studies; the others have no known cause. V and J calls and clone size are copied from that table; D and trimming were computed from the DNA. The sample table holds 200,000 to 250,000 clones, of which roughly 91% were seen once. The top ten hold around 1% of the sample.

Taken from cysteine to phenylalanine, the CDR3 has 15 residues. Only the CDR3 DNA is retained, 45 bases long and in frame from the first base. CDR1 and CDR2 are drawn from the germline V gene (reference sequence): LGHDT, YNNKEL. V lost 2 bases and J lost 7 bases; the stretch between them is 12 bases long. A single count supports this clone. Its antigen is unknown. The sample holds no much larger clone one base away, and base qualities are not on file. Source: peripheral blood, taken on day 0 of MenACWY control vaccination. This sequence originates from an adult in good health. This sequence uses TRBV3-1 (or the pseudogene TRBV3-2) and TRBJ1-6, with TRBD1 tentatively as D gene (6 bases match). The DNA reads TGTGCCAGCAGCCAAAGGCACAGGGAAAATTCACCCCTCCACTTT. Its coded protein is CASSQRHRENSPLHF.